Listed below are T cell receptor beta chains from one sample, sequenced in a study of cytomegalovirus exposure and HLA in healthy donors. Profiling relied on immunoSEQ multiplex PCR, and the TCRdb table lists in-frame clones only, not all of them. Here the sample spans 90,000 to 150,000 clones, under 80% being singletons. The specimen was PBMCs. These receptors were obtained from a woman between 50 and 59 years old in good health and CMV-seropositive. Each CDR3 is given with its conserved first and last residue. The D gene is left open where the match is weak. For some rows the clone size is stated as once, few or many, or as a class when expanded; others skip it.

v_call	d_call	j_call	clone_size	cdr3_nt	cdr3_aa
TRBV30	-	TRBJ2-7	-	TGTGCCTGGGACAGGCAGCTATCCTACGAGCAGTACTTC	CAWDRQLSYEQYF
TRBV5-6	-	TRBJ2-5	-	TGTGCCAGCAGCTTCTCGGGTGAGCAAGAGACCCAGTACTTC	CASSFSGEQETQYF
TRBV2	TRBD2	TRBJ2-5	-	TGTGCCACCCGGGGCCCTAGCGGGAGGTCGGGAGAGACCCAGTACTTC	CATRGPSGRSGETQYF
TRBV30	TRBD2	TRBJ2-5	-	TGTGCCTGGAGCCTAGCGGGGGGCCAAGGGACCCAGTACTTC	CAWSLAGGQGTQYF
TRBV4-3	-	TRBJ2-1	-	TGCGCCAGCAGCCAAGTGTCCCTTTACAATGAGCAGTTCTTC	CASSQVSLYNEQFF
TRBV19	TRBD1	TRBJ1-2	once	TGTGCCAGTAGTATAGGCACAGGGGATGGCTACACCTTC	CASSIGTGDGYTF
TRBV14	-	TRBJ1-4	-	TGTGCCAGCAGCCAAAACAGCGGAAATGAAAAACTGTTTTTT	CASSQNSGNEKLFF
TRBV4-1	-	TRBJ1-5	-	TGCGCCAGCAGCCAAGTACCCGGACAGAGAAGCAATCAGCCCCAGCATTTT	CASSQVPGQRSNQPQHF
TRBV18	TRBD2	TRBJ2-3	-	TGTGCCAGCTCACTAGCGGGAGTTGCAGATACGCAGTATTTT	CASSLAGVADTQYF
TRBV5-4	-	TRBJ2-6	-	TGTGCCAGCAGCTCGATGACAGCGTCCCCCTCTGGGGCCAACGTCCTGACTTTC	CASSSMTASPSGANVLTF
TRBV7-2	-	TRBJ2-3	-	TGTGCCAGCTCCTCGAGAGGGATAGATACGCAGTATTTT	CASSSRGIDTQYF
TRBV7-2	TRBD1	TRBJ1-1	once	TGTGCCAGCAGCACACAACAGGGGGTAGGGACTGAAGCTTTCTTT	CASSTQQGVGTEAFF
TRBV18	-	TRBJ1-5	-	TGTGCCAGCTCATCCCCTATCCTTAGCAATCAGCCCCAGCATTTT	CASSSPILSNQPQHF
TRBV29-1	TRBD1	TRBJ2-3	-	TGCAGCGTTGGAGATTATGGGGGGATCAGGGGGCTGAGTACGCAGTATTTT	CSVGDYGGIRGLSTQYF
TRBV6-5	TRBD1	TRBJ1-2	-	TGTGCCAGCAGTGATAGGTGGACAGGGGATGGCTACACCTTC	CASSDRWTGDGYTF
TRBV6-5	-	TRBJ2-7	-	TGTGCCAGCAGTTACTCTACCGGCGGTTTCTCCTACGAGCAGTACTTC	CASSYSTGGFSYEQYF
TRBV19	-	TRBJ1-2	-	TGTGCCAGTAGACCTTCCCAAAAGGGGGGCTACACCTTC	CASRPSQKGGYTF
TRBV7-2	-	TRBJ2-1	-	TGTGCCAGCAGCGGTACCCCGGTCCAGGAGTTCTTC	CASSGTPVQEFF
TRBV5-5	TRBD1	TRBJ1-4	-	TGTGCCAGCAGCTTGGACGGGACAGGTGTCAATGAAAAACTGTTTTTT	CASSLDGTGVNEKLFF
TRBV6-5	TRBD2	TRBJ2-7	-	TGTGCCAGCAGTTCTTTACTCGCGGGAGGGCCTAGAGAGCAGTACTTC	CASSSLLAGGPREQYF
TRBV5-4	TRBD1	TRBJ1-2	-	TGTGCCAGCAGCATCCCCGGGACAGGGGAGACCTATGGCTACACCTTC	CASSIPGTGETYGYTF
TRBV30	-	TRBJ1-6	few	TGTGCCTGCTCCTGGGAGGGATTAACTTCACCCCTCCACTTT	CACSWEGLTSPLHF
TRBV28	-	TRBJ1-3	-	TGTGCCAGCAGTTCTCCGACGGGGGGTTATTCGTTCGGAAACACCATATATTTT	CASSSPTGGYSFGNTIYF
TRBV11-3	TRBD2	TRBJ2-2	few	TGTGCCAGCAGCGATGGTTTGAGCGGGGGGACCGGGGAGCTGTTTTTT	CASSDGLSGGTGELFF